These T cell receptor beta chains were read from a single sample in a study of blood T cell repertoires in COVID-19. Profiled with immunoSEQ multiplex PCR; TCRdb holds only in-frame clones, not every one. The sample carries roughly 56,000 clones, roughly 92% recorded once. The sequenced sample was peripheral blood. The source of these receptors is a man over 45 with active COVID-19. Each CDR3 is given with its conserved first and last residue.

j_call v_call cdr3_aa
TRBJ1-4 TRBV6-5 CASSYSGGGDEKLFF
TRBJ1-1 TRBV5-1 CASSLGGTGGTEAFF
TRBJ2-7 TRBV11-3 CASSPGGKTYEQYF
TRBJ1-2 TRBV28 CASSSDRGNYGYTF
TRBJ1-3 TRBV28 CASRGGPVSGNTIYF
TRBJ2-7 TRBV5-8 CASSTGTLARDEQYF
TRBJ1-2 TRBV28 CASSNPRDYTF
TRBJ2-7 TRBV5-8 CASSYGTGRTYEQYF
TRBJ2-7 TRBV19 CASSIGGQGASYEQYF
TRBJ1-5 TRBV21-1 CASSKEKGRNQPQHF
TRBJ1-1 TRBV9 CASSPNALGTEAFF
TRBJ2-7 TRBV24-1 CANQTGQSNHYEQYF
TRBJ2-7 TRBV5-4 CASSSTGTSTYEQYF
TRBJ2-7 TRBV7-9 CASSPEDTENSGSYEQYF
TRBJ2-2 TRBV11-2 CASSPLAGAGELFF
TRBJ2-3 TRBV19 CASSIDRGDTQYF
TRBJ1-3 TRBV28 CASTPDWRGTIYF
TRBJ1-6 TRBV11-3 CASSNRDRGTYNSPLHF
TRBJ1-2 TRBV19 CASSSGQGSYYGYTF
TRBJ2-3 TRBV4-3 CASSQQGEGADTQYF
TRBJ1-5 TRBV20-1 CSARAGANQHF
TRBJ1-1 TRBV28 CASSGLRGLFTEAFF
TRBJ2-1 TRBV2 CASNPLAGRQQFF
TRBJ2-3 TRBV7-3 CASSLTGGYTDTQYF
TRBJ2-7 TRBV5-1 CASSLGGGSEQYF
TRBJ1-5 TRBV28 CASSRQGFNQPQHF
TRBJ1-3 TRBV19 CASSMQRFSGNTIYF
TRBJ2-1 TRBV18 CASSPTQANEQFF
TRBJ2-7 TRBV10-1 CASRETGERYEQYF
TRBJ2-1 TRBV3-1/TRBV3-2 CASSFDRAFVDEQFF
TRBJ2-3 TRBV5-1 CASSRLDSSTDTQYF
TRBJ2-7 TRBV28 CASSPRSLAPYF
TRBJ2-7 TRBV5-4 CASSLAGGTAYEQYF
TRBJ1-6 TRBV27 CASSSWTGRRTNSPLHF
TRBJ1-2 TRBV7-2 CASSPWGGGYTF
TRBJ2-7 TRBV29-1 CSVRVQDSVYEQYF
TRBJ2-2 TRBV10-2 CASRTGLVAGELFF
TRBJ1-5 TRBV6-1 CASSESGVSNQPQHF
TRBJ2-7 TRBV11-2 CASSRTGGRFYEQYF
TRBJ2-3 TRBV6-4 CASSKGAGGTDTQYF
TRBJ1-5 TRBV18 CASSPSGVSNQPQHF
TRBJ2-7 TRBV27 CASSLSGGSYEQYF
TRBJ2-3 TRBV12-3/TRBV12-4 CASNRGTDTQYF
TRBJ2-7 TRBV19 CASSIVTGSYEQYF
TRBJ1-6 TRBV6-2/TRBV6-3 CASSYGGQAGSPLHF
TRBJ2-7 TRBV11-2 CASSLDRGTAEQYF
TRBJ2-7 TRBV5-5 CASSFGRFYEQYF
TRBJ2-3 TRBV28 CASRMGAGGDTDTQYF
TRBJ2-3 TRBV10-3 CAISELGLVGGTQYF
TRBJ2-2 TRBV7-3 CASSLIAGGVGTGELFF
TRBJ2-2 TRBV27 CASSPNPPGLAGVWVTGELFF
TRBJ2-7 TRBV5-1 CASSLASRLPYEQYF
TRBJ2-5 TRBV29-1 CSALRDSQETQYF
TRBJ1-6 TRBV11-3 CASSLDGQGISPLHF